The entry below describes one TCR beta chain. The entry originates in a study of blood T cell repertoires in COVID-19. The protocol was immunoSEQ multiplex PCR, while the TCRdb copy is restricted to in-frame clones and leaves out a portion. The sample shows 200,000 or so clones, 70% to 85% of them seen only once. The J segment lost 0 bases and the V segment lost 7 bases, leaving 12 bases of the junction unmatched. CDR3 length: 17 amino acids. Germline-derived CDR1 and CDR2 are LNHDA and SQIVND (reference sequence). Sequenced input: peripheral blood. The rearrangement uses TRBV19 and TRBJ1-3, with 7 bases fitting TRBD1. The TCR comes from a human donor with acute or convalescent COVID-19. The donor label of this sample is uncertain. CDR3 protein: CASTRGDSSFSGNTIYF. The CDR3 bases are TGTGCCAGTACCCGAGGGGACAGTTCCTTCTCTGGAAACACCATATATTTT.